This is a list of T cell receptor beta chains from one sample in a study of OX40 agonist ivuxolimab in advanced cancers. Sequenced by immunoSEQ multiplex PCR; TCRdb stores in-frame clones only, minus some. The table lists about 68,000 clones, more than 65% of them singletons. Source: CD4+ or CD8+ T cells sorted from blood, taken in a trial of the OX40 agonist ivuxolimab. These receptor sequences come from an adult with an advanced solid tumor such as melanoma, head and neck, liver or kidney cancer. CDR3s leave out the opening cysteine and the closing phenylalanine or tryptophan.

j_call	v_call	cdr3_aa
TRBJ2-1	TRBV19	ASSISSGRYNEQF
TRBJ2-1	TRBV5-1	ASSFELLPGLAGEQF
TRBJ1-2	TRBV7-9	ASSHNRGPYGYT
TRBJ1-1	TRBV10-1	ASSESQGGGTEAF
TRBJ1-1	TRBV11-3	ASWPYKRNTEAF
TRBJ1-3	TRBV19	ASSPDGRDYSGNTIY
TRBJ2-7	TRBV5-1	ASSWGTDLSYEQY
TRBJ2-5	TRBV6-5	ASRKDVQTQY
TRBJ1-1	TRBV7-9	ASSSVGGPAAF
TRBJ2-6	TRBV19	ASSKSSGANVLT
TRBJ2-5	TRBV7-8	ASSRYQETQY